The clone carrying this T cell receptor beta chain came up many times. Its specificity is unknown. The source of the sample is a study of human T cells and chemical hapten exposure. Study at large: Donors were sensitized with 2% DPC on the upper inner arm. Patients, largely female, had alopecia areata, totalis or universalis. Notes on the study in general: Every donor had alopecia, and their immune response may therefore differ from healthy people's.

As handled by the study authors: TCR counts had a median of approximately 87,000 per sample and spanned 23,224 to 690,600. TCRdb called the RACE reads again in MiXCR, with one record for every CDR3 protein. TCRdb's processing, not the study's, gives the V and J calls here. Among around 100,000 distinct CDR3 sequences listed, more than 9.5% were seen once. The CDR3 covers 15 residues. The V gene's germline CDR1 is KGHSH and CDR2 LQKENI. V lost 0 bases to trimming and J lost 5 bases; unmatched junction nucleotides: 4. Time point: patch test 1, 2 weeks after DPC sensitization. The treatment denotes: therapeutic diphenylcyclopropenone sensitization with weekly scalp DPC.

The sequences come from whole blood, collected in connection with sensitization to the hapten diphenylcyclopropenone (DPC). The sequence came from a woman between 40 and 55 years old with alopecia areata. Some clones in this sample may be carry-over from other donors' samples. The chain combines TRBV18 with TRBJ2-5; TRBD2 aligns across 9 bases. The CDR3 DNA is TGTGCCAGCTCACCACCGCGGGGGGGTCCCGAGACCCAGTACTTC. Its translation: CASSPPRGGPETQYF. Filled out from reference TRBV18 and TRBJ2-5, the complete variable domain reads NAGVMQNPRHLVRRRGQEARLRCSPMKGHSHVYWYRQLPEEGLKFMVYLQKENIIDESGMPKERFSAEFPKEGPSILRIQQVVRGDSAAYFCASSPPRGGPETQYFGPGTRLLVL.